Shown below are 30 T cell receptor beta chains from a single sample sequenced in a study of control samples from healthy donors and cancer patients. The assay was immunoSEQ multiplex PCR, and TCRdb's table has in-frame clones only and misses some. The repertoire holds approximately 120,000 clones, with roughly 84% as singletons. Sequenced input: blood. The receptors shown here come from a man in his forties in good health.

This sequence joins TRBV19 and TRBJ2-1; D remains unclear. CDR1 is LNHDA, CDR2 SQIVND, per germline (reference sequence). This CDR3 region has 13 residues. V gave up 5 bases and J gave up 9 bases, with 14 bases separating them. The CDR3 bases are TGTGCCAGTAGTCTCCCTCTAATCGGTGAGCAGTTCTTC. Translating gives CASSLPLIGEQFF.

This chain uses TRBV12-5 with TRBJ2-5; D not certain. The germline V gene has CDR1 LGHNT and CDR2 FRNRAP. Trimming removed 1 base at V and 9 bases at J, with 9 bases between. This CDR3 contains 12 residues. The CDR3 DNA reads TGTGCTAGTGGTTTGGACCACAATCCCCAGTACTTC. Translation: CASGLDHNPQYF.

The chain employs TRBV5-6 and TRBJ2-7; D is ambiguous. V lost 0 bases and J 2 bases, leaving 15 bases between the germline ends. In germline, CDR1 is SGHDT, CDR2 YYEEEE. This CDR3 region has 16 residues. CDR3 nucleotides: TGTGCCAGCAGCTTGGACAGCCACTACCTTACCTACGAGCAGTACTTC. It codes for CASSLDSHYLTYEQYF.

This clone was detected only once. The CDR3 DNA reads as TGTGCCAGCAGCCAGCCGGGCCACCTTACGAAGCAGTACTTC. This sequence encodes CASSQPGHLTKQYF. The chain uses TRBV3-1 (or the pseudogene TRBV3-2) and TRBJ2-7; D is undetermined. Germline lookup yields CDR1 LGHDT and CDR2 YNNKEL (reference sequence). The CDR3 totals 14 residues. Trimming left V 3 bases short and J 8 bases short, with 17 bases between.

This chain joins TRBV10-3 and TRBJ2-5, with TRBD2 as a possible D gene (5 bases). Trimming shortened V by 7 bases and J by 0 bases, and 15 bases separated the two germline ends. Germline V gives CDR1 ENHRY, CDR2 SYGVKD. The CDR3 is 15 residues long. CDR3: CAIKSAGRYQETQYF. Here the CDR3 DNA reads TGTGCCATCAAATCTGCGGGCCGGTACCAAGAGACCCAGTACTTC.

The rearrangement joins TRBV2 to TRBJ1-2, with D perhaps matching TRBD1 (5 bases). Germline V gives CDR1 SNHLY, CDR2 FYNNEI. V was clipped by 6 bases and J by 1 base, with 12 bases between them. CDR3 length: 14 residues. CDR3 nucleotides: TGTGCCAGCAGAACCCGACAGAGTAACTATGGCTACACCTTC. Translated, it gives CASRTRQSNYGYTF.

The V gene is TRBV6-6, the J gene TRBJ2-5; D perhaps matches TRBD1 (6 bases). Germline V lookup: CDR1 MNHNY, CDR2 SVGAGI (reference sequence). V gave up 4 bases and J gave up 7 bases, with 16 bases separating them. The CDR3 spans 14 residues. The CDR3: CASSSGDTPGTQYF. The CDR3 DNA follows: TGTGCCAGCAGTTCCGGGGACACCCCAGGGACCCAGTACTTC.

The V gene is TRBV5-1, the J gene TRBJ1-6, with D hard to call. The germline V and J ends were trimmed by 2 bases and 7 bases, with 10 bases remaining between them. This CDR3 comprises 14 residues. Germline V gene lookup returns CDR1 SGHRS and CDR2 YFSETQ. This chain's CDR3 is CASSFRAENSPLHF. CDR3 nucleotide sequence: TGCGCCAGCAGCTTCCGGGCCGAGAATTCACCCCTCCACTTT.

To note about this clone: One junction end does not reproduce the germline sequence, and a read error may be involved. This chain links TRBV18 with TRBJ1-1; D not resolved. In germline, CDR1 is KGHSH, CDR2 LQKENI. This CDR3 spans 13 amino acids. The CDR3 loop reads CVSISKMNTEAFF. Here the CDR3 DNA reads TGTGTCAGCATCAGTAAAATGAACACTGAAGCTTTCTTT.

This chain links TRBV4-3 with TRBJ1-1, with D hard to call. This CDR3 region has 15 residues. Trimming shortened V by 4 bases and J by 1 base, and 13 bases separated the two germline ends. Germline CDR1 and CDR2: LGHNA and YSLEER. CDR3 region: CASSPKTRGNTEAFF. The DNA for the CDR3 is TGCGCCAGCAGCCCTAAGACTCGTGGGAACACTGAAGCTTTCTTT.

The chain combines TRBV19 with TRBJ1-2; TRBD1 matches at 10 bases. The V and J ends lost 6 bases and 4 bases, in that order; junction bases with no gene match: 5. Germline V gene lookup returns CDR1 LNHDA and CDR2 SQIVND (reference sequence). CDR3 length: 14 amino acids. CDR3 protein: CASRTDRGFYGYTF. The DNA for the CDR3 is TGTGCCAGTAGAACGGACAGGGGGTTCTATGGCTACACCTTC.

V usage is TRBV12-3 or TRBV12-4 and J usage is TRBJ2-5; no clear D gene. The CDR3 has 12 residues. The germline V and J ends were trimmed by 5 bases and 5 bases, with 9 bases remaining between them. The CDR3 DNA follows: TGTGCCAGCAGTACCGGTACGGAGACCCAGTACTTC. Its protein product is CASSTGTETQYF.

V is TRBV24-1 and J is TRBJ1-4; D is possibly TRBD1 (6 bases). Germline CDR1 is KGHDR and CDR2 is SFDVKD. This CDR3 region has 15 residues. V gave up 4 bases and J gave up 4 bases, with 12 bases separating them. Here the CDR3 DNA reads TGTGCCACCAGTGACCCGGACAGACATAATGAAAAACTGTTTTTT. It codes for CATSDPDRHNEKLFF.

This rearrangement joins TRBV24-1 to TRBJ2-7; D unresolved. Trimming shortened V by 5 bases and J by 2 bases, and 9 bases separated the two germline ends. The length of the CDR3 is 13 residues. From germline, CDR1 is KGHDR and CDR2 SFDVKD. The chain's CDR3 is CATSGEGPYEQYF. The CDR3 DNA reads TGTGCCACCAGTGGAGAAGGACCCTACGAGCAGTACTTC.

CDR3 coding DNA: TGTGCCACCAGTGATGCTGGTTTAGACGAGCAGTACTTC. This codes for CATSDAGLDEQYF. The V gene is TRBV24-1, the J gene TRBJ2-7; no firm D call. CDR3 length: 13 residues. The germline V gene has CDR1 KGHDR and CDR2 SFDVKD. Trimming left V 3 bases short and J 5 bases short, with 10 bases between.

About this clone: Since a much larger clone is just one base distant, this may be a read error. Additional DNA sequences in this sample encode the identical CDR3. The CDR3 sequence: CASSLREGTEAFF. CDR3 DNA: TGTGCCAGCAGTTTACGTGAGGGCACTGAAGCTTTCTTT. This chain uses TRBV12-3 or TRBV12-4 with TRBJ1-1; D remains ambiguous. Trimming left V 2 bases short and J 4 bases short, with 8 bases between. The CDR3 runs 13 residues.

This sequence joins TRBV27 and TRBJ1-2, with 11 bases matching TRBD1. Per germline, CDR1 MNHEY and CDR2 SMNVEV (reference sequence). V trimming: 4 bases; J trimming: 4 bases; junction bases outside the gene matches: 2. The CDR3 covers 14 residues. CDR3 protein: CASSWTGGSYGYTF. The CDR3 region has the DNA TGTGCCAGCAGTTGGACAGGGGGCAGCTATGGCTACACCTTC.

V gene TRBV29-1 combines with J gene TRBJ1-1; TRBD1 is a possible D gene (5 bases). The CDR3 has 13 residues. Trimming pared 3 bases from V and 4 bases from J, leaving 12 bases between. Germline V CDR1 and CDR2: SQVTM, ANQGSEA. CDR3 bases: TGCAGCGTTGACAGGGAAGGCGGCACTGAAGCTTTCTTT. Translating it yields CSVDREGGTEAFF.

This chain joins TRBV20-1 and TRBJ1-3; D gene unclear. The germline gives CDR1 DFQATT, CDR2 SNEGSKA (reference sequence). This CDR3 spans 11 amino acids. The V end lost 3 bases, the J end lost 8 bases, and 8 bases lay between the germline ends. The CDR3 is CSARRGDTIYF. Here the CDR3 DNA reads TGCAGTGCTAGGCGGGGTGACACCATATATTTT.

The chain joins TRBV6-5 to TRBJ2-7; weak D call: TRBD2 (5 bases). Per germline, CDR1 MNHEY and CDR2 SVGAGI. V gave up 6 bases and J gave up 4 bases, with 19 bases separating them. This CDR3 has 15 residues. CDR3 sequence: CASSLGVDPRYEQYF. The DNA for the CDR3 is TGTGCCAGCAGCCTCGGGGTTGACCCTCGGTACGAGCAGTACTTC.

The chain is built from TRBV29-1 and TRBJ1-4, with a possible D match to TRBD1 (5 bases). V shed 1 base and J shed 8 bases, with 17 bases lying between them. CDR3 length: 15 residues. CDR1 is SQVTM and CDR2 is ANQGSEA in the germline V gene. CDR3 sequence: CSVEVGAGLSEKLFF. The CDR3, as DNA: TGCAGCGTTGAAGTTGGGGCAGGGCTCAGCGAAAAACTGTTTTTT.

This clone turned up a few times. V is TRBV5-4 and J is TRBJ1-1; TRBD1 is a possible D gene (6 bases). The germline V and J ends were trimmed by 4 bases and 6 bases, with 22 bases remaining between them. CDR3 size: 16 residues. CDR1 SGHNT and CDR2 YYREEE come from the germline V gene (reference sequence). This CDR3 reads CASSLRRGGLGSEAFF. In nucleotides, the CDR3 is TGTGCCAGCAGCCTGAGACGAGGGGGGCTCGGATCTGAAGCTTTCTTT.

This clone has only one observation. J is TRBJ1-5 and V is TRBV6-5; D is ambiguous. Per germline, CDR1 MNHEY and CDR2 SVGAGI. The CDR3 totals 14 residues. V was clipped by 2 bases and J by 4 bases, with 9 bases between them. The CDR3 region is CASSYVSQNQPQHF. CDR3 coding DNA: TGTGCCAGCAGTTACGTTAGTCAGAATCAGCCCCAGCATTTT.

The V and J genes are TRBV15 and TRBJ1-5; 10 bases agree with TRBD1. CDR3 length equals 14 residues. Germline-derived CDR1 and CDR2 are LNHNV and YYDKDF (reference sequence). V gave up 1 base and J gave up 6 bases; unmatched junction bases: 0. CDR3 DNA sequence: TGTGCCACCAGCAGAGGGACAGGGGGTCAGCCCCAGCATTTT. Translating it yields CATSRGTGGQPQHF.

The rearrangement uses TRBV11-2 and TRBJ2-3; D gene uncertain. CDR1 and CDR2 (germline): SGHAT, FQNNGV. The CDR3 extends over 13 amino acids. Trimming stripped 5 bases from V and 6 bases from J, with 12 bases between. CDR3 in amino acids: CASSLFLGDTQYF. CDR3 DNA sequence: TGTGCCAGCAGCCTCTTTTTGGGTGATACGCAGTATTTT. The full variable domain, in which reference TRBV11-2 and TRBJ2-3 provide the parts outside the CDR3, is EAGVAQSPRYKIIEKRQSVAFWCNPISGHATLYWYQQILGQGPKLLIQFQNNGVVDDSQLPKDRFSAERLKGVDSTLKIQPAKLEDSAVYLCASSLFLGDTQYFGPGTRLTVL.

The chain couples TRBV6-2 or TRBV6-3 to TRBJ2-3; no reliable D call. Trimming left V 3 bases short and J 6 bases short, with 10 bases between. The CDR3 is 13 residues long. Germline CDR1 reads MNHEY; CDR2 reads SVGEGT. The CDR3 spells CASSYQRSDTQYF. The CDR3 nucleotides read TGTGCCAGCAGTTATCAGCGATCGGATACGCAGTATTTT.

The gene calls are TRBV4-1 and TRBJ1-6; 9 nucleotides line up with TRBD1. This CDR3 has 16 amino acids. Germline-derived CDR1 and CDR2 are MGHRA and YSYEKL. J was trimmed by 7 bases and V by 2 bases; bases with no gene match: 6. In DNA, the CDR3 is TGCGCCAGCAGCCAACCCCGGACAGGGGCGAATTCACCCCTCCACTTT. Amino acid sequence: CASSQPRTGANSPLHF.

The genes are TRBV6-4 and TRBJ1-1, with D perhaps TRBD1 (5 bases). V was trimmed by 4 bases and J by 6 bases, leaving 12 bases between them. CDR1 and CDR2 (germline): MRHNA, SNTAGT. This CDR3 has 13 residues. CDR3 sequence reads: CASSVVWGAEAFF. DNA of the CDR3: TGTGCCAGCAGTGTTGTCTGGGGGGCTGAAGCTTTCTTT.

The chain carries TRBV7-3 and TRBJ2-5, with TRBD1 matching 7 bases. This CDR3 has 13 residues. The junction had 4 bases not matched to a gene; V was cut back by 4 bases and J by 5 bases. Germline CDR1 and CDR2: SGHTA and FQGTGA. The CDR3, as DNA: TGTGCCAGCAGCTCAGGGACAGATGAGACCCAGTACTTC. Translated: CASSSGTDETQYF.

The chain has TRBV4-2 and TRBJ2-5; possibly TRBD1 for D (5 bases). The CDR3 has 13 residues. Looked up from germline, CDR1 is LGHNA and CDR2 is YNFKEQ. V was trimmed by 0 bases and J by 4 bases, leaving 6 bases between them. The CDR3 DNA follows: TGTGCCAGCAGCCAAGACAGGGCAGAGACCCAGTACTTC. Its translation is CASSQDRAETQYF.